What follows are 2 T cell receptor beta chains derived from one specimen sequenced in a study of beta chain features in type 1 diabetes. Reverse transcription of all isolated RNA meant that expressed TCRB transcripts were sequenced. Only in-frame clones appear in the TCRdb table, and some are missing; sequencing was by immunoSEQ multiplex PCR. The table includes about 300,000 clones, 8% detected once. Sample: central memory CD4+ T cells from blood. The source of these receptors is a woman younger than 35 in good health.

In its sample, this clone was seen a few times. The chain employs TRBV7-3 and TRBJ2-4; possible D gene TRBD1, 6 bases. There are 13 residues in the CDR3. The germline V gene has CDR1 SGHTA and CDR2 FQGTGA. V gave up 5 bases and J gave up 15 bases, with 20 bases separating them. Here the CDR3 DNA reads TGTGCCAGCAGCATTAATCCGGGACAAAGTGTGTACTTC. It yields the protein CASSINPGQSVYF.

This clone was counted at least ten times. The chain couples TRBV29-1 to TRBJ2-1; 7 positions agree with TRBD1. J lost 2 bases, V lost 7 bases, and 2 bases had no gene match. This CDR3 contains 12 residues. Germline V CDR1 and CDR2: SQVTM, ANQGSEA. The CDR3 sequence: CSAGGPYNEQFF. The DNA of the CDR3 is TGCAGCGCAGGGGGTCCCTACAATGAGCAGTTCTTC.